These T cell receptor beta chains were read from a single sample in a study of technical replicates of blood from a handful of donors. Sequenced by immunoSEQ multiplex PCR; TCRdb stores in-frame clones only, minus some. Here the sample spans 50,000 or so clones, about 90% being singletons. The sample comprised PBMCs. The origin of the receptors is a human donor in good health. Some clones in this sample may be carry-over from other donors' samples. CDR3s include the opening cysteine and the closing phenylalanine or tryptophan. Each record gives: D gene, clone size, V gene, J gene, CDR3 DNA, CDR3 protein. The D gene is left open where the match is weak. Rows give clone size only sometimes, using once, few, many, or a class for an expanded clone.

D gene: TRBD2; clone size: -; V gene: TRBV4-3; J gene: TRBJ2-2; CDR3 DNA: TGCGCCAGCAGCCAAGATACAGCGGGGGGGCCGGACACCGGGGAGCTGTTTTTT; CDR3 protein: CASSQDTAGGPDTGELFF
D gene: -; clone size: -; V gene: TRBV4-1; J gene: TRBJ2-3; CDR3 DNA: TGCGCCAGCAGCCAAGAAGCCAGCGGAGATACGCAGTATTTT; CDR3 protein: CASSQEASGDTQYF
D gene: TRBD1; clone size: -; V gene: TRBV6-5; J gene: TRBJ2-7; CDR3 DNA: TGTGCCAGCAGGAACCGGGACAGGGGTACCTACGAGCAGTACTTC; CDR3 protein: CASRNRDRGTYEQYF
D gene: TRBD1; clone size: -; V gene: TRBV6-5; J gene: TRBJ1-1; CDR3 DNA: TGTGCCAGCAGTCCGGACAGGGTCGCTAAAGCTTTCTTT; CDR3 protein: CASSPDRVAKAFF
D gene: -; clone size: -; V gene: TRBV7-9; J gene: TRBJ1-6; CDR3 DNA: TGTGCCAGCAGCGCTGACAGGTCCACTAGGGCATCACCCCTCCACTTT; CDR3 protein: CASSADRSTRASPLHF
D gene: -; clone size: -; V gene: TRBV2; J gene: TRBJ2-6; CDR3 DNA: TGTGCCAGCAGTGATATCTTCGAGGTGCGAGATGGGGCCAACGTCCTGACTTTC; CDR3 protein: CASSDIFEVRDGANVLTF
D gene: TRBD1; clone size: -; V gene: TRBV7-3; J gene: TRBJ2-2; CDR3 DNA: TGTGCCAGCAGCGAGACAGGGGTTTACACCGGGGAGCTGTTTTTT; CDR3 protein: CASSETGVYTGELFF
D gene: TRBD1; clone size: -; V gene: TRBV7-9; J gene: TRBJ1-5; CDR3 DNA: TGTGCCAGCTGCCCGACAGGGGGGAATCAGCCCCAGCATTTT; CDR3 protein: CASCPTGGNQPQHF
D gene: -; clone size: -; V gene: TRBV4-3; J gene: TRBJ1-2; CDR3 DNA: TGCGCCAGCAGCCAAGGACAGACGAACTATGGCTACACCTTC; CDR3 protein: CASSQGQTNYGYTF
D gene: TRBD2; clone size: once; V gene: TRBV14; J gene: TRBJ2-7; CDR3 DNA: TGTGCCAGCAGCCCCTATATCGGGGGGACTTACGAGCAGTACTTC; CDR3 protein: CASSPYIGGTYEQYF
D gene: -; clone size: once; V gene: TRBV10-3; J gene: TRBJ1-2; CDR3 DNA: TGTGCCATCAGCGCAGGGGTGGGGAACTATGGCTACACCTTC; CDR3 protein: CAISAGVGNYGYTF
D gene: -; clone size: -; V gene: TRBV4-1; J gene: TRBJ1-5; CDR3 DNA: TGCGCCAGCAGCCAATTGGCGGGGGACAATCAGCCCCAGCATTTT; CDR3 protein: CASSQLAGDNQPQHF
D gene: -; clone size: -; V gene: TRBV7-2; J gene: TRBJ2-7; CDR3 DNA: TGTGCCAGCAGCTTACGGTCGGGAGTTGCCTACGAGCAGTACTTC; CDR3 protein: CASSLRSGVAYEQYF
D gene: TRBD2; clone size: -; V gene: TRBV30; J gene: TRBJ2-5; CDR3 DNA: TGTGCCTGGTCTGCGGGAGCTTTGGAGACCCAGTACTTC; CDR3 protein: CAWSAGALETQYF
D gene: -; clone size: -; V gene: TRBV5-4; J gene: TRBJ2-3; CDR3 DNA: TGTGCCAGCAGCTCCCTCACAGATACGCAGTATTTT; CDR3 protein: CASSSLTDTQYF
D gene: -; clone size: -; V gene: TRBV5-6; J gene: TRBJ1-1; CDR3 DNA: TGTGCCAGCAGCTTAATGACAAGGACATTGAACACTGAAGCTTTCTTT; CDR3 protein: CASSLMTRTLNTEAFF
D gene: TRBD1; clone size: -; V gene: TRBV7-8; J gene: TRBJ2-7; CDR3 DNA: TGTGCCAGCAGCGCTCGACAGGGCTACTACGAGCAGTACTTC; CDR3 protein: CASSARQGYYEQYF
D gene: -; clone size: -; V gene: TRBV11-2; J gene: TRBJ1-1; CDR3 DNA: TGTGCCAGCAGCTTAAGTATAACGGGGGACACTGAAGCTTTCTTT; CDR3 protein: CASSLSITGDTEAFF
D gene: -; clone size: -; V gene: TRBV7-8; J gene: TRBJ2-3; CDR3 DNA: TGTGCCAGCAGCTTAAGAGAATCCACAGATACGCAGTATTTT; CDR3 protein: CASSLRESTDTQYF
D gene: -; clone size: -; V gene: TRBV7-9; J gene: TRBJ1-2; CDR3 DNA: TGTGCCAGCAGCGAAGACAGAAGTGGCTACACCTTC; CDR3 protein: CASSEDRSGYTF
D gene: -; clone size: -; V gene: TRBV19; J gene: TRBJ2-1; CDR3 DNA: TGTGCCAGTAGTACACCCTACCGGACAGCCTACAATGAGCAGTTCTTC; CDR3 protein: CASSTPYRTAYNEQFF
D gene: TRBD2; clone size: -; V gene: TRBV27; J gene: TRBJ2-5; CDR3 DNA: TGTGCCAGCAGTATGGGACTAGCGTTGGAGACCCAGTACTTC; CDR3 protein: CASSMGLALETQYF
D gene: TRBD2; clone size: -; V gene: TRBV11-1; J gene: TRBJ2-1; CDR3 DNA: TGTGCCAGCAGCCGCATCGCTAGCGGGCGAAGCAGGGGAGTCTATGAGCAGTTCTTC; CDR3 protein: CASSRIASGRSRGVYEQFF
D gene: -; clone size: -; V gene: TRBV11-1; J gene: TRBJ1-1; CDR3 DNA: TGTGCCAGCAACTTAAATGGAGAAGAAGCTTTCTTT; CDR3 protein: CASNLNGEEAFF
D gene: -; clone size: once; V gene: TRBV30; J gene: TRBJ1-2; CDR3 DNA: TGTGCCTGGAGTGTAGGGGACATCGACGGCTACACCTTC; CDR3 protein: CAWSVGDIDGYTF
D gene: -; clone size: -; V gene: TRBV4-3; J gene: TRBJ1-2; CDR3 DNA: TGCGCCAGCAGCCAAGAAACAGGGTATGGCTACACCTTC; CDR3 protein: CASSQETGYGYTF
D gene: -; clone size: -; V gene: TRBV6-5; J gene: TRBJ2-1; CDR3 DNA: TGTGCCAGCAGTTACCGGGGAGGTTGGTTCTTC; CDR3 protein: CASSYRGGWFF
D gene: -; clone size: -; V gene: TRBV4-3; J gene: TRBJ2-1; CDR3 DNA: TGCGCCAGCAGCCAAGATCTCGGTTGGAATGAGCAGTTCTTC; CDR3 protein: CASSQDLGWNEQFF
D gene: TRBD2; clone size: -; V gene: TRBV5-4; J gene: TRBJ2-5; CDR3 DNA: TGTGCCAGCAGCCCTGACCTAGCGGGGCAAGAGACCCAGTACTTC; CDR3 protein: CASSPDLAGQETQYF
D gene: -; clone size: -; V gene: TRBV11-2; J gene: TRBJ1-2; CDR3 DNA: TGTGCCAGCAGCCTAGATAGGGGGTCCGGCTACACCTTC; CDR3 protein: CASSLDRGSGYTF
D gene: -; clone size: -; V gene: TRBV7-3; J gene: TRBJ2-3; CDR3 DNA: TGTGCCAGCAGCTTAAACCAACACGATACGCAGTATTTT; CDR3 protein: CASSLNQHDTQYF
D gene: -; clone size: once; V gene: TRBV4-1; J gene: TRBJ2-1; CDR3 DNA: TGCGCCAGCAGTCGACTTGATGGTGAGCAGTTCTTC; CDR3 protein: CASSRLDGEQFF
D gene: -; clone size: once; V gene: TRBV18; J gene: TRBJ2-7; CDR3 DNA: TGTGCCAGCTCACGGGGCCCCTACGAGCAGTACTTC; CDR3 protein: CASSRGPYEQYF
D gene: -; clone size: -; V gene: TRBV7-6; J gene: TRBJ2-3; CDR3 DNA: TGTGCCAGCAGCTTAGCTTCGCCCGGGGAAAGGCCAGATACGCAGTATTTT; CDR3 protein: CASSLASPGERPDTQYF
D gene: -; clone size: -; V gene: TRBV2; J gene: TRBJ2-1; CDR3 DNA: TGTGCCAGCAGTGCGACAGAGAGCTCCTACAATGAGCAGTTCTTC; CDR3 protein: CASSATESSYNEQFF
D gene: -; clone size: -; V gene: TRBV7-9; J gene: TRBJ1-2; CDR3 DNA: TGTGCCAGCAGCTTAGTTATGGACAGTAGTGGCTACACCTTC; CDR3 protein: CASSLVMDSSGYTF
D gene: TRBD2; clone size: -; V gene: TRBV2; J gene: TRBJ2-3; CDR3 DNA: TGTGCCAGCAGTGATTTTGTTTGGACTAGCGTATTACCAGATACGCAGTATTTT; CDR3 protein: CASSDFVWTSVLPDTQYF
D gene: TRBD2; clone size: -; V gene: TRBV9; J gene: TRBJ2-3; CDR3 DNA: TGTGCCAGCAGCCCGAGACTAGCGGGGGGGCCACGAGGAGGCTCAGATACGCAGTATTTT; CDR3 protein: CASSPRLAGGPRGGSDTQYF
D gene: -; clone size: -; V gene: TRBV14; J gene: TRBJ2-5; CDR3 DNA: TGTGCCAGCAGCCAAGGGAGGCGAGAGACCCAGTACTTC; CDR3 protein: CASSQGRRETQYF
D gene: TRBD1; clone size: -; V gene: TRBV6-5; J gene: TRBJ1-1; CDR3 DNA: TGTGCCAGCACCGAGGGACAGTCCACTGAAGCTTTCTTT; CDR3 protein: CASTEGQSTEAFF
D gene: -; clone size: -; V gene: TRBV4-3; J gene: TRBJ2-6; CDR3 DNA: TGCGCCAGCAGCCAAGGGACGACTACAAGGGCCAACGTCCTGACTTTC; CDR3 protein: CASSQGTTTRANVLTF
D gene: TRBD1; clone size: medium-sized; V gene: TRBV4-1; J gene: TRBJ2-5; CDR3 DNA: TGCGCCAGCAGCCAAGATGAAGGGACAGAAGAGACCCAGTACTTC; CDR3 protein: CASSQDEGTEETQYF
D gene: -; clone size: -; V gene: TRBV19; J gene: TRBJ2-1; CDR3 DNA: TGTGCCAGTAGTATCCGGGACAGGGTACTACTAGCGGGCCCCCTAGACTACAATGAGCAGTTCTTC; CDR3 protein: CASSIRDRVLLAGPLDYNEQFF
D gene: -; clone size: -; V gene: TRBV6-5; J gene: TRBJ1-1; CDR3 DNA: TGTGCCAGCAGGGACGGGGGGCGGGTGAACACTGAAGCTTTCTTT; CDR3 protein: CASRDGGRVNTEAFF
D gene: TRBD1; clone size: -; V gene: TRBV5-4; J gene: TRBJ2-7; CDR3 DNA: TGTGCCAGCAGCCTAGGGACAGGGCCTTTCTCCTACGAGCAGTACTTC; CDR3 protein: CASSLGTGPFSYEQYF
D gene: TRBD2; clone size: -; V gene: TRBV13; J gene: TRBJ2-3; CDR3 DNA: TGTGCCAGCAGACTACTAGCGGGGGGATTAACAGATACGCAGTATTTT; CDR3 protein: CASRLLAGGLTDTQYF
D gene: -; clone size: -; V gene: TRBV18; J gene: TRBJ2-7; CDR3 DNA: TGTGCCAGCTCACCACCGTTTAATAACGAGCAGTACTTC; CDR3 protein: CASSPPFNNEQYF
D gene: TRBD2; clone size: -; V gene: TRBV2; J gene: TRBJ2-5; CDR3 DNA: TGTGCCAGCAGTGAAGGACTAGCGGGACAAGAGACCCAGTACTTC; CDR3 protein: CASSEGLAGQETQYF